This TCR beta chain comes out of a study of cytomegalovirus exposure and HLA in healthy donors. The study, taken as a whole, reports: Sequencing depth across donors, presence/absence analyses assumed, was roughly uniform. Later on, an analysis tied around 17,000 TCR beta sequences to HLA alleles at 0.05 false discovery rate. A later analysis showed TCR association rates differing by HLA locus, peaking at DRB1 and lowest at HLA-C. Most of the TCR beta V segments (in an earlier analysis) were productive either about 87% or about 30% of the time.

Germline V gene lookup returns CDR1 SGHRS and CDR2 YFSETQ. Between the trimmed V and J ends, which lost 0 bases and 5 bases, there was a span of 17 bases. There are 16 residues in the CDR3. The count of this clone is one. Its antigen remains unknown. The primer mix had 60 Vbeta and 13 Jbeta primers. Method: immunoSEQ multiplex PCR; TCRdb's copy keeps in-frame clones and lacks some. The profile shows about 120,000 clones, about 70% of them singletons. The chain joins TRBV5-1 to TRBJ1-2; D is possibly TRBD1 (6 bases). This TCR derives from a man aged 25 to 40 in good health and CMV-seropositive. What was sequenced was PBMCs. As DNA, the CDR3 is TGCGCCAGCAGCTTGGAGACGGGGGGCTATGCGTATGGCTACACCTTC. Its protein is CASSLETGGYAYGYTF.